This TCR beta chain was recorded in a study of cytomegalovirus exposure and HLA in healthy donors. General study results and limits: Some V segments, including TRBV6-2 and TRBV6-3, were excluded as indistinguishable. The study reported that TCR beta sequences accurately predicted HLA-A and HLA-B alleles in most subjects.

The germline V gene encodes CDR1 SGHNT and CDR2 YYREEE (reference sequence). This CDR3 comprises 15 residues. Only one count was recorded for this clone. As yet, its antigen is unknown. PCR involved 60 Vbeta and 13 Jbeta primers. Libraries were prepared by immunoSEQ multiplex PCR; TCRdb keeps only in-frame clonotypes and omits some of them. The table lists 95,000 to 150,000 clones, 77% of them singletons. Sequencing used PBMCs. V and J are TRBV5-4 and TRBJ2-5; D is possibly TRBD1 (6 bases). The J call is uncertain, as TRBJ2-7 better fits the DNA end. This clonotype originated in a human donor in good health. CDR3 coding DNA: TGTGCCAGCAGCTTGGGGGACATACGAACCTACGAGCAGTACTTC. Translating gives CASSLGDIRTYEQYF.